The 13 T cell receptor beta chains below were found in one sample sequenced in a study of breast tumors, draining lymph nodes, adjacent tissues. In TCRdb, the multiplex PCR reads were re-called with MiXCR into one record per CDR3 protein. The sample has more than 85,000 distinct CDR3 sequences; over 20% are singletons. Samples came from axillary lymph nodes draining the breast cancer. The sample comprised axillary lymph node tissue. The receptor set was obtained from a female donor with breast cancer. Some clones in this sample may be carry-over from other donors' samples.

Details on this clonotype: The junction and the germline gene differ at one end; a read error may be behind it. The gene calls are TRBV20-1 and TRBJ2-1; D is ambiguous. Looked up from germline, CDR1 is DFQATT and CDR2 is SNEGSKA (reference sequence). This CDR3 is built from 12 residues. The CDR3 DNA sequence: TGCAGTGCTAAAATTTTGTACAGTGAGCAGTTCTTC. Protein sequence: CSAKILYSEQFF.

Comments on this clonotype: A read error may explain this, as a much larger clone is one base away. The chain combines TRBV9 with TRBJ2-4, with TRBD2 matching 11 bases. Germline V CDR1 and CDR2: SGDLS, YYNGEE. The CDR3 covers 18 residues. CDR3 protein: CASSVTSGSYLAKSIQYF. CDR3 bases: TGTGCCAGCAGCGTAACTAGCGGGAGTTATCTAGCCAAAAGCATTCAGTACTTC.

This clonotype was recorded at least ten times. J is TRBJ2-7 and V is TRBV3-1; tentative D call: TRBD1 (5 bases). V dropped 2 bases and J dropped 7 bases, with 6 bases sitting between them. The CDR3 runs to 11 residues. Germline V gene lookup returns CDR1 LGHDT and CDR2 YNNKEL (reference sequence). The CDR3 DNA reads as TGTGCCAGCAGCCAAACAGGAGAGCAGTACTTC. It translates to CASSQTGEQYF.

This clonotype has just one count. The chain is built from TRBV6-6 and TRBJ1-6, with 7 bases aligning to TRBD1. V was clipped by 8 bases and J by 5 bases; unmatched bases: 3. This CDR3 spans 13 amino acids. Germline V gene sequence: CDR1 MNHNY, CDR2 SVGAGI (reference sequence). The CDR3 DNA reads TGTGCCAGCTCCGACAGGGATAATTCACCCCTCCACTTT. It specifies CASSDRDNSPLHF.

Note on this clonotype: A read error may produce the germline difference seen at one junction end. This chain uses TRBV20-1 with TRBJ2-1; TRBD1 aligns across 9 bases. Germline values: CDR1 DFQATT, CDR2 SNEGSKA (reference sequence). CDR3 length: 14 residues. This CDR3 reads CSANTGTGSNKQFF. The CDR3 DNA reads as TGCAGTGCAAATACCGGGACAGGGAGCAATAAGCAGTTCTTC.

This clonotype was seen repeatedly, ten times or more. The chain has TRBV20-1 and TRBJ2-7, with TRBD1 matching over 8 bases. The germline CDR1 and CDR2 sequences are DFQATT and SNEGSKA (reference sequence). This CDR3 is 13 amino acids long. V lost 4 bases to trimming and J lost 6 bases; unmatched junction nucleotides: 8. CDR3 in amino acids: CSAKRTGRGEQYF. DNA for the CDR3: TGCAGTGCTAAAAGGACAGGGAGAGGCGAGCAGTACTTC.

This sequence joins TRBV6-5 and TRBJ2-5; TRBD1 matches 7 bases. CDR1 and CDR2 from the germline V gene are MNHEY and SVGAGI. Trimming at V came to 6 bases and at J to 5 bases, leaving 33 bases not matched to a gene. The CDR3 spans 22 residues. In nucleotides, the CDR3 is TGTGCCAGCAGCCTACCCCACAGGGGTTATCCGGACTTGATGAGTTATCCGGAGACCCAGTACTTC. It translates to CASSLPHRGYPDLMSYPETQYF.

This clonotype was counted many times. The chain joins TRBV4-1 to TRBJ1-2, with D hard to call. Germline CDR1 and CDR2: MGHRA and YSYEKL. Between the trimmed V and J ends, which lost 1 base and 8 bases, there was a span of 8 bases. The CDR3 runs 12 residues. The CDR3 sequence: CASSQAGNGYTF. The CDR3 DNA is TGCGCCAGCAGCCAAGCCGGGAACGGCTACACCTTC.

The CDR3 reads CASSFHGGELFF. CDR3 DNA: TGTGCCAGCAGTTTCCATGGCGGGGAGCTGTTTTTT. V and J are TRBV27 and TRBJ2-2; D is ambiguous. Trimming cost V 3 bases and J 7 bases, with 6 bases left between them. The germline V gene has CDR1 MNHEY and CDR2 SMNVEV (reference sequence). The CDR3 covers 12 residues.

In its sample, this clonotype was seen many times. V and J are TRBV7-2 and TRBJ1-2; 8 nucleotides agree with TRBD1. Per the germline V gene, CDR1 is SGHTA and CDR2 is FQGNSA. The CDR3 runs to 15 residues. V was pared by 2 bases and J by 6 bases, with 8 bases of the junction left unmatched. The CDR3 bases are TGTGCCAGCAGCTTATTGTCAGGGGGCTCGCATGGCTACACCTTC. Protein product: CASSLLSGGSHGYTF.

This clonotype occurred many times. The CDR3 here is CASSPSGEDYGYTF. The CDR3 DNA sequence: TGTGCCAGCAGCCCCTCAGGGGAGGACTATGGCTACACCTTC. This chain links TRBV7-3 with TRBJ1-2; possibly TRBD1 for D (6 bases). CDR1 is SGHTA, CDR2 FQGTGA, per germline. V was shortened by 5 bases and J by 3 bases, with 13 bases between the two germline ends. This CDR3 contains 14 residues.

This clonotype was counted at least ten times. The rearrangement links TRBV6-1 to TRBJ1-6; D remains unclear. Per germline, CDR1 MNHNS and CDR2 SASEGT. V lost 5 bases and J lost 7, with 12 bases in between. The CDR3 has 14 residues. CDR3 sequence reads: CASSLLLGNSPLHF. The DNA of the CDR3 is TGTGCCAGCAGTCTGCTCCTCGGGAATTCACCCCTCCACTTT.

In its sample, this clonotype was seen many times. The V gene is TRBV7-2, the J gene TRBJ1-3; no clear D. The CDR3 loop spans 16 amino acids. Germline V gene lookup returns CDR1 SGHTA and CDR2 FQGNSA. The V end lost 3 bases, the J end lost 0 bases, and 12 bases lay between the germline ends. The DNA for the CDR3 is TGTGCCAGCAGCTTGCCTCGGGGAAACTCTGGAAACACCATATATTTT. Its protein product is CASSLPRGNSGNTIYF.